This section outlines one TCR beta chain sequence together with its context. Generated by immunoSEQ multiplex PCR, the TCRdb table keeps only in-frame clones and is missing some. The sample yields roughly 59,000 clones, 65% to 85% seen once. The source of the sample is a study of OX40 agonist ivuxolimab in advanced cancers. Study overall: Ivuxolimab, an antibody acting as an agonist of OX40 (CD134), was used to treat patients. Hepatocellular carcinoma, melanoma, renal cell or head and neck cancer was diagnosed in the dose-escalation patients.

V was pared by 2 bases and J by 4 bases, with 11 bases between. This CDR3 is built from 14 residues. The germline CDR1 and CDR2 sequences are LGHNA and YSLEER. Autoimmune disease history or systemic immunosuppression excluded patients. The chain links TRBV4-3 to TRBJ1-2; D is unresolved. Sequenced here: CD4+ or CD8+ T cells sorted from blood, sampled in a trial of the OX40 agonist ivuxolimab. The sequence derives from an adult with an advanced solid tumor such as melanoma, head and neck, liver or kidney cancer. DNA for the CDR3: TGCGCCAGCAGCCAACCCCGGACCCCCTATGGCTACACCTTC. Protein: CASSQPRTPYGYTF.